The clone carrying this T cell receptor beta chain was counted only a few times. In the PCR, 60 Vbeta and 13 Jbeta primers were used. Generated by immunoSEQ multiplex PCR, the TCRdb table keeps only in-frame clones and is missing some. The data show more than 90,000 clones, with about four fifths seen just once and approximately 9.2% held by the top ten. CDR3 length: 16 residues. The germline V gene has CDR1 SGHDN and CDR2 FVKESK. With V trimmed by 3 bases and J by 9 bases, 9 bases remained unmatched. This donor's CMV serostatus went unrecorded. The data are from a study of cytomegalovirus exposure and HLA in healthy donors.

Input material: PBMCs. The gene calls are TRBV14 and TRBJ2-1, with TRBD2 matching 12 bases. The source of this sequence is a human donor in good health. Here the CDR3 reads CASSHIRTSGVGEQFF. CDR3 nucleotide sequence: TGTGCCAGCAGCCATATACGGACTAGCGGGGTGGGTGAGCAGTTCTTC.